This T cell receptor (beta chain) was retrieved from a study of radiation and T cells in renal cell carcinoma. The time point denotes: blood 4 weeks post-SBRT, at nephrectomy. Described treatment: 15 Gy SBRT to primary tumor, nephrectomy 4 weeks later. The method was immunoSEQ multiplex PCR; TCRdb's version includes in-frame clones alone and lacks a portion of them. The data show tens of thousands of clones, around four fifths seen once. A single count supports this clone. Germline loops: CDR1 MDHEN, CDR2 SYDVKM. The CDR3 has 15 residues. The germline V and J ends were trimmed by 5 bases and 0 bases, with 11 bases remaining between them.

The chain carries TRBV28 and TRBJ1-3; D is undetermined. The clonotype comes from a man aged 45-60 years with renal cell carcinoma. This sample comprised blood, obtained from a patient whose treatment included radiotherapy and nephrectomy. The CDR3 here is CASSEWENSGNTIYF. Here the CDR3 DNA reads TGTGCCAGCAGTGAGTGGGAGAACTCTGGAAACACCATATATTTT.